These T cell receptor beta chains were read from a single sample in a study of T cell changes during pregnancy in multiple sclerosis. Sequenced by immunoSEQ multiplex PCR; TCRdb stores in-frame clones only, minus some. This sample has 35,000 to 45,000 clones, with around nine tenths found just once. Here the sequenced sample was peripheral blood, taken in the third trimester of pregnancy. Receptor source: a female donor in good health, enrolled as a control in a pregnancy study. CDR3s include the opening cysteine and the closing phenylalanine or tryptophan. The D gene is left open where the match is weak. Expanded clones get a size class; other rows say once, few or many, or leave the size out.

>TRBJ2-7|.|TRBV4-2|TRBD1
TGTGCCAGCAGCCATCCCGGGACAGGGGGTCACGAGCAGTACTTC
CASSHPGTGGHEQYF
>TRBJ2-2|.|TRBV5-7|.
TGTGCCAGCAGCTTGGGGTCGCAGGTGACGCACCGGGGAGCTGTTTTT
CASSLGSQVTHRGAVF
>TRBJ1-3|.|TRBV18|.
TGTGCCAGCTCAACGCGGGAGATCTCTGGAAACACCATATATTTT
CASSTREISGNTIYF
>TRBJ2-1|.|TRBV7-6|.
TGTGCCAGCAGCTTAGGAGAGACAACGGGGGAGCAGTTCTTC
CASSLGETTGEQFF
>TRBJ2-1|.|TRBV5-1|.
TGCGCCAGCAGCTTGGGGCTAGCCCCAAACAATGAGCAGTTCTTC
CASSLGLAPNNEQFF
>TRBJ1-2|.|TRBV29-1|TRBD1
TGCAGCGCAAAAGGGACAGGGGAGTCGGATGGCTACACCTTC
CSAKGTGESDGYTF
>TRBJ1-6|once|TRBV7-2|.
TGTGCCAGCAGCCTCAGGGTGTCACCCCTCCACTTT
CASSLRVSPLHF
>TRBJ1-1|.|TRBV27|TRBD1
TGTGCCAGCAGTTCCAGATGGGACGGGACAGGTGAAGCTTTCTTT
CASSSRWDGTGEAFF
>TRBJ2-2|.|TRBV9|.
TGTGCCAGCAGCGTAGCCGTCAGGGAACCGACCGGGGAGCTGTTTTTT
CASSVAVREPTGELFF
>TRBJ2-1|once|TRBV7-2|.
TGTGCCAGCGGATACCGGCGGAACAATGAGCAGTTCTTC
CASGYRRNNEQFF
>TRBJ1-1|once|TRBV30|.
TGTGCCTGGCGGGAGGTGGCAGGGGCGAACACTGAAGCTTTCTTT
CAWREVAGANTEAFF
>TRBJ2-4|.|TRBV30|TRBD1
TGTGCCTGGAGACACAGGGGAAAGGGCAAAAACATTCAGTACTTC
CAWRHRGKGKNIQYF
>TRBJ1-6|.|TRBV29-1|.
TGCAGCGTTCGAGAGGGGGACTCACCCCTCCACTTT
CSVREGDSPLHF
>TRBJ1-4|.|TRBV10-1|.
TGCGCCAGCAGCCCCCGCAGGGGTGAAAAACTGTTTTTT
CASSPRRGEKLFF
>TRBJ2-7|.|TRBV11-2|TRBD2
TGTGCCAGCAGCCCATCTCGGGGGGTAGGATACGAGCAGTACTTC
CASSPSRGVGYEQYF
>TRBJ1-3|.|TRBV19|.
TGTGCCAGTACAGGGGTTGTACAAGAAAACACCATATATTTT
CASTGVVQENTIYF
>TRBJ1-6|.|TRBV4-1|TRBD1
TGCGCCAGCAGCCAAGACAACCGCAGGGGACAGGGCTCACCCCTCCACTTT
CASSQDNRRGQGSPLHF
>TRBJ1-1|.|TRBV18|.
TGTGCCAGCTCACCAACGAGTTCAGGGGAAACTGAAGCTTTCTTT
CASSPTSSGETEAFF
>TRBJ1-1|.|TRBV9|.
TGTGCCAGCAGCGTAGCGGAGGGTAGGAACACTGAAGCTTTCTTT
CASSVAEGRNTEAFF
>TRBJ2-7|once|TRBV5-1|.
TGCGCCAGCAGCCCGGGTGCGGCGTGGGAGCAGTACTTC
CASSPGAAWEQYF
>TRBJ2-2|.|TRBV7-8|TRBD2
TGTGCCAGCAGCTTGGGGAGACTAGCGGCCTTTAACACCGGGGAGCTGTTTTTT
CASSLGRLAAFNTGELFF
>TRBJ2-2|.|TRBV27|.
TGTGCCAGCAGGAGGGTTGCGGTCGCGGCCGGGGAGCTGTTTTTT
CASRRVAVAAGELFF
>TRBJ2-1|once|TRBV5-4|.
TGTGCCAGCAGCTTGGGAGACAGCTCCTACAATGAGCAGTTCTTC
CASSLGDSSYNEQFF
>TRBJ1-1|.|TRBV5-1|TRBD1
TGCGCCAGCAGCTTGGCTGCAGGGGGGACTGAAGCTTTCTTT
CASSLAAGGTEAFF
>TRBJ2-1|.|TRBV6-1|TRBD1
TGTGCCAGCAGTGGTCTTCCGGGACAGGGGTTCGATGAGCAGTTCTTC
CASSGLPGQGFDEQFF
>TRBJ2-2|.|TRBV6-4|.
TGTGCCAGCAGTGACTCGTCACCGGGTCACGATAACACCGGGGAGCTGTTTTTT
CASSDSSPGHDNTGELFF
>TRBJ2-7|.|TRBV6-5|TRBD2
TGTGCCAGCAGTTCCTTAGCGGGAACCTACGAGCAGTACTTC
CASSSLAGTYEQYF
>TRBJ2-7|.|TRBV27|TRBD1
TGTGCCAGCAGTTTACCTGGACAGGGTCTCTACGAGCAGTACTTC
CASSLPGQGLYEQYF
>TRBJ1-2|.|TRBV9|TRBD1
TGTGCCAGCAGCGCAACAGGGGACTATGGCTACACCTTC
CASSATGDYGYTF
>TRBJ1-1|.|TRBV29-1|.
TGCAGCGTGACATCCCCACCTTACACTGAAGCTTTCTTT
CSVTSPPYTEAFF
>TRBJ2-2|.|TRBV6-4|.
TGTGCCAGCAGTGAGGGCTTAGGAACCGGGGAGCTGTTTTTT
CASSEGLGTGELFF
>TRBJ1-1|.|TRBV5-1|.
TGCGCCAGCAGCTTGAATGGGGCAATGAACACTGAAGCTTTCTTT
CASSLNGAMNTEAFF
>TRBJ2-1|.|TRBV6-1|TRBD1
TGTGCCAGCAGTGAAGCGCTTGGACAGGGAGGCAATGAGCAGTTCTTC
CASSEALGQGGNEQFF
>TRBJ1-1|few|TRBV9|.
TGTGCCAGCAGCGTGCACACACGGGAAACTGAAGCTTTCTTT
CASSVHTRETEAFF
>TRBJ1-1|.|TRBV10-3|TRBD1
TGTGCCACCTTGGACAGGGGGCTAAATGAAGCTTTCTTT
CATLDRGLNEAFF
>TRBJ2-4|.|TRBV2|TRBD2
TGTGCCAGCAGTGAGGGCCCGGGAGGGACTCTAGCCAAAAACATTCAGTACTTC
CASSEGPGGTLAKNIQYF
>TRBJ2-1|.|TRBV7-9|TRBD1
TGTGCCAGCAGCCTTATAGGACAGGGAAGGGGCAATGAGCAGTTCTTC
CASSLIGQGRGNEQFF
>TRBJ2-4|.|TRBV5-1|.
TGCGCCAGCAGCTTGGAAGGACAGAAAAACATTCAGTACTTC
CASSLEGQKNIQYF
>TRBJ2-3|.|TRBV7-2|.
TGTGCCAGCAGCCCCGCAGATACGCAGTATTTT
CASSPADTQYF
>TRBJ2-6|.|TRBV6-1|.
TGTGCCAGCAGTGAAGCGCAGGGTTCTGGGGCCAACGTCCTGACTTTC
CASSEAQGSGANVLTF
>TRBJ2-1|.|TRBV7-6|.
TGTGCCAGCAGCTTCGGAGCCCTCAATGAGCAGTTCTTC
CASSFGALNEQFF
>TRBJ2-7|.|TRBV6-5|.
TGTGCCAGCAGTTACGGTTGGGACACCTCCTACGAGCAGTACTTC
CASSYGWDTSYEQYF
>TRBJ1-1|.|TRBV19|.
TGTGCCAGTAGAGGGGCCACCTATTACACTGAAGCTTTCTTT
CASRGATYYTEAFF